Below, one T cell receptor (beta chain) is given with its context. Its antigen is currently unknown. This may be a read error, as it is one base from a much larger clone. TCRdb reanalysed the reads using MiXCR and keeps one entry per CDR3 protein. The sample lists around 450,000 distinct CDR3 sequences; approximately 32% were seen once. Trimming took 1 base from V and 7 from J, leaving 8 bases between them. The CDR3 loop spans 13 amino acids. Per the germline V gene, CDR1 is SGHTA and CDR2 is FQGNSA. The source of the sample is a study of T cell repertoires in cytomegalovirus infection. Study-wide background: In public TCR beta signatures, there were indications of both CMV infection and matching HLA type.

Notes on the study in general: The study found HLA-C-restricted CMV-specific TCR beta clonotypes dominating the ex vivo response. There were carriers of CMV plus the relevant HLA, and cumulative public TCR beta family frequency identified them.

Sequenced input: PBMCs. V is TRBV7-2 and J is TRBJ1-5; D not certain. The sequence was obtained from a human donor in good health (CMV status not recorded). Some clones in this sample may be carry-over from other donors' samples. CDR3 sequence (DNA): TGTGCCAGCAGCTTAGTTAGCGAACAGCCCCAGCATTTT. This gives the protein CASSLVSEQPQHF.